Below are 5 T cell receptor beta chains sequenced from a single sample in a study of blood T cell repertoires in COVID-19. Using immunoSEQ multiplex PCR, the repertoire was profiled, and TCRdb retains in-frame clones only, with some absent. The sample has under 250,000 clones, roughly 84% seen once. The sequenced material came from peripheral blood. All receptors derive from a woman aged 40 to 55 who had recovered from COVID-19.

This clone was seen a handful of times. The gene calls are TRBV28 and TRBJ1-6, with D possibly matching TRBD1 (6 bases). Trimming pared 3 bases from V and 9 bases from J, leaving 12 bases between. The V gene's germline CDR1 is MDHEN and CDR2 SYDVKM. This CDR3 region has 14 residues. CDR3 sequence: CASSFWQGTSPLHF. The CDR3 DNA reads TGTGCCAGCAGTTTTTGGCAGGGGACTTCACCCCTCCACTTT.

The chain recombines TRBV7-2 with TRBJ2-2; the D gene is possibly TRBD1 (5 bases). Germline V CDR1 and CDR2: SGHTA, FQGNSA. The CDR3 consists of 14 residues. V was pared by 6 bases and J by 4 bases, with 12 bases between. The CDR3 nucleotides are TGTGCCAGCAGGACAACAGGAGTCACCGGGGAGCTGTTTTTT. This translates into CASRTTGVTGELFF.

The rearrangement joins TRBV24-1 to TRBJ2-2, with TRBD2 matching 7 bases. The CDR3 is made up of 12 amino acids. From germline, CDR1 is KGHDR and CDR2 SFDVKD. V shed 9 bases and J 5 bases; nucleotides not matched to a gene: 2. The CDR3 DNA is TGTGCCACCTCACTAGCGACCGGGGAGCTGTTTTTT. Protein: CATSLATGELFF.

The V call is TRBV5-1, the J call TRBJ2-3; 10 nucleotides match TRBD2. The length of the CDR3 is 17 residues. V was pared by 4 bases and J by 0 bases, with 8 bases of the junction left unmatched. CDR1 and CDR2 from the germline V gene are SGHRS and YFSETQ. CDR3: CASSPRRAGGSTDTQYF. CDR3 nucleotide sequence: TGCGCCAGCAGCCCCCGGCGAGCGGGGGGGAGCACAGATACGCAGTATTTT.

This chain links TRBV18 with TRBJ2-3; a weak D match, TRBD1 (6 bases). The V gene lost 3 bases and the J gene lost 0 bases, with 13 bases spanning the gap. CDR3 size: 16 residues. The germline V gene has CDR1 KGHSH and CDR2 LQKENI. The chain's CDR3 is CASSPGQLTSTDTQYF. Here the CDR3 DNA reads TGTGCCAGCTCACCCGGACAGCTAACTAGCACAGATACGCAGTATTTT.